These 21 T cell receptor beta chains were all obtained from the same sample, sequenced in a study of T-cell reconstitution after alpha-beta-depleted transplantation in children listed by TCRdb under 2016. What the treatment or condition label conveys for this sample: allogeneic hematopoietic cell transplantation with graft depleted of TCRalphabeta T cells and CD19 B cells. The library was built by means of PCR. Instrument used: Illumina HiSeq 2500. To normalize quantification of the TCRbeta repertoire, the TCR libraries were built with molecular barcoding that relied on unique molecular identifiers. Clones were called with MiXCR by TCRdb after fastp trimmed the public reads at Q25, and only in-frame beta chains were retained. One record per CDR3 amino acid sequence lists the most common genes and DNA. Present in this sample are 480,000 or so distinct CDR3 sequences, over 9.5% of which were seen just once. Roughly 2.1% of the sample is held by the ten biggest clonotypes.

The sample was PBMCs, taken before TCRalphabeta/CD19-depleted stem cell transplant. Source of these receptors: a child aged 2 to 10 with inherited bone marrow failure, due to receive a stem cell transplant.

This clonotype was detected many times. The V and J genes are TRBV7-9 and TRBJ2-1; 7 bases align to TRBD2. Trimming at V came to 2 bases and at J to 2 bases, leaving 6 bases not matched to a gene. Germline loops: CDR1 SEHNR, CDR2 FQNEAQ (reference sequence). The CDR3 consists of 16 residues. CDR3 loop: CASSLLTGGTYNEQFF. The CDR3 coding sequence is TGTGCCAGCAGCTTACTTACGGGAGGTACCTACAATGAGCAGTTCTTC.

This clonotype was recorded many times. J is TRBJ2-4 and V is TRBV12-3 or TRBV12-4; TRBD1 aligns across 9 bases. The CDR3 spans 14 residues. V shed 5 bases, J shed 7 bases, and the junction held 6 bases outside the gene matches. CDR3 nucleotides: TGTGCCAGCAGTCCCACAGGGGGCCGGAACATTCAGTACTTC. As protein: CASSPTGGRNIQYF.

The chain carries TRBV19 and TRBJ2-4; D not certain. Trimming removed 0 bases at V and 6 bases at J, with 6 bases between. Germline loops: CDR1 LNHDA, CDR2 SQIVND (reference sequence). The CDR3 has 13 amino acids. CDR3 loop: CASSIEWRNIQYF. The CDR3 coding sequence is TGTGCCAGTAGTATAGAGTGGAGAAACATTCAGTACTTC.

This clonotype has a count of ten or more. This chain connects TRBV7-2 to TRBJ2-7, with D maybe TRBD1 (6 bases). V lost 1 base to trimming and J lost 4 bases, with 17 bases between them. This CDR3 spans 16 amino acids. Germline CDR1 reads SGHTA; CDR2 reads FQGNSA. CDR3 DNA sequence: TGTGCCAGCAGCTTAGATTGGGCGGTCAGGGGTTACGAGCAGTACTTC. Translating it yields CASSLDWAVRGYEQYF.

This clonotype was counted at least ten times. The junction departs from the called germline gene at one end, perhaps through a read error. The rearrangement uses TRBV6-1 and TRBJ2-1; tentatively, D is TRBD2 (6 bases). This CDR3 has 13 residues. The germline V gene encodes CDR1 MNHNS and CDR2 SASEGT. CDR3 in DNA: TGTGCCAGCTCCCGTGTCCCGGGACTTCTAATGCTCTTC. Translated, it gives CASSRVPGLLMLF.

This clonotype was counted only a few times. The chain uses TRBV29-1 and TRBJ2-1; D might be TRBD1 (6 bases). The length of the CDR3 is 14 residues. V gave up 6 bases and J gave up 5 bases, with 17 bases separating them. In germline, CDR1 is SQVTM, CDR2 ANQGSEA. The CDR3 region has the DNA TGCAGCGTCGATAGACAGGTGGTGAACAATGAGCAGTTCTTC. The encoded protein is CSVDRQVVNNEQFF.

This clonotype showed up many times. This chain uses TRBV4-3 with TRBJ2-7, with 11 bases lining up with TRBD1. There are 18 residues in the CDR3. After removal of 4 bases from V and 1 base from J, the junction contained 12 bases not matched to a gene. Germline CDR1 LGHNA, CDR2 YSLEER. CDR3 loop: CASSPGGTGGIFSYEQYF. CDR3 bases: TGCGCCAGCAGCCCGGGGGGGACAGGGGGGATATTTTCCTACGAGCAGTACTTC.

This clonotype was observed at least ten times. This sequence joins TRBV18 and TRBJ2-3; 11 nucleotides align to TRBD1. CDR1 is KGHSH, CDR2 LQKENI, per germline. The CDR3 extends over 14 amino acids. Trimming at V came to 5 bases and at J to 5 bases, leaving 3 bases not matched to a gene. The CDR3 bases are TGTGCCAGCTCAAGTGGGACAGGGGGAGATACGCAGTATTTT. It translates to CASSSGTGGDTQYF.

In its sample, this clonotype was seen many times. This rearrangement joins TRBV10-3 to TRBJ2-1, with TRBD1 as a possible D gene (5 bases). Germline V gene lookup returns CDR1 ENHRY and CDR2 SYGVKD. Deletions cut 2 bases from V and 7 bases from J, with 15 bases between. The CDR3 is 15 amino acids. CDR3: CAISEPISGWNEQFF. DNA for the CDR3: TGTGCCATCAGTGAGCCAATTTCAGGGTGGAATGAGCAGTTCTTC.

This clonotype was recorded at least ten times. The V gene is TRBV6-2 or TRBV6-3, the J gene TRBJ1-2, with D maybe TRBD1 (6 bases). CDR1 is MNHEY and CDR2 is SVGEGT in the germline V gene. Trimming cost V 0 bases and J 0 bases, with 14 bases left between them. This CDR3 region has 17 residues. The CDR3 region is CASSYSPDRTANYGYTF. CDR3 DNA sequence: TGTGCCAGCAGTTACTCACCTGACAGGACAGCTAACTATGGCTACACCTTC.

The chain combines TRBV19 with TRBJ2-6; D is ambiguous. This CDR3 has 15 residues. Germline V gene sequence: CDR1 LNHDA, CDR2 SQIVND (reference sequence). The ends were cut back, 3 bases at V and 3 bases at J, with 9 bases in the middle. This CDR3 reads CASSMLGFGANVLTF. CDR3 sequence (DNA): TGTGCCAGTAGTATGCTGGGGTTTGGGGCCAACGTCCTGACTTTC.

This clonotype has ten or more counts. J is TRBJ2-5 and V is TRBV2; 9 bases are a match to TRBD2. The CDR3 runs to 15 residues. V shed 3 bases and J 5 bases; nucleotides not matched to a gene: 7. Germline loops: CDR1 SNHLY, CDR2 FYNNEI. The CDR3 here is CASSDGAGGKETQYF. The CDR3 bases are TGTGCCAGCAGTGATGGAGCGGGAGGCAAGGAGACCCAGTACTTC.

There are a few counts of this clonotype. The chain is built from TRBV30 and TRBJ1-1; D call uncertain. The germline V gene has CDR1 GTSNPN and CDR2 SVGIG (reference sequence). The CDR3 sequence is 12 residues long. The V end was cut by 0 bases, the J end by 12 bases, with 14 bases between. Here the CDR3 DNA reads TGTGCCTGGAGTGTAGCACCGACGGTCTCTTTCTTT. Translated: CAWSVAPTVSFF.

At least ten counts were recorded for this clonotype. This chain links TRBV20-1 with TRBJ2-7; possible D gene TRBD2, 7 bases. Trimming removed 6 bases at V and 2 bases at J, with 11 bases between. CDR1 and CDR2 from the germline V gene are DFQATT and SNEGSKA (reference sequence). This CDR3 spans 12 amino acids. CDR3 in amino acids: CSAGEGAYEQYF. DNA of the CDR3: TGCAGTGCGGGGGAGGGGGCCTACGAGCAGTACTTC.

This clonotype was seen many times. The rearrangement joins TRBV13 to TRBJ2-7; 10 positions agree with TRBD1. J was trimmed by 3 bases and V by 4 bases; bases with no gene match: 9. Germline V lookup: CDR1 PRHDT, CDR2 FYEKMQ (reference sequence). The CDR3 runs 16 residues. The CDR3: CASSSVPGQGIYEQYF. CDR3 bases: TGTGCCAGCAGCTCAGTCCCGGGACAGGGGATCTACGAGCAGTACTTC. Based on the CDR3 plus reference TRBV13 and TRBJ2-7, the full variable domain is AAGVIQSPRHLIKEKRETATLKCYPIPRHDTVYWYQQGPGQDPQFLISFYEKMQSDKGSIPDRFSAQQFSDYHSELNMSSLELGDSALYFCASSSVPGQGIYEQYFGPGTRLTVT.

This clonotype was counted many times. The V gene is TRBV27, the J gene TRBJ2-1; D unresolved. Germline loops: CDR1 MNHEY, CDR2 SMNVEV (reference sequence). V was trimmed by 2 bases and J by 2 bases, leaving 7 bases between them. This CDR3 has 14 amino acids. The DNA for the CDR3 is TGTGCCAGCAGTTTACCCCCCCCCTACAATGAGCAGTTCTTC. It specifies CASSLPPPYNEQFF.

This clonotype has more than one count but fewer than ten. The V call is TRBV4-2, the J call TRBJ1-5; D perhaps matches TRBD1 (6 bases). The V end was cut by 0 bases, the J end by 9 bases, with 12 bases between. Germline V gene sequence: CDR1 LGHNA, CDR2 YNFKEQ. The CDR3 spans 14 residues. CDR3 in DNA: TGTGCCAGCAGCCAAGATGAGGGGGTGCGGCCCCAGCATTTT. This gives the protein CASSQDEGVRPQHF.

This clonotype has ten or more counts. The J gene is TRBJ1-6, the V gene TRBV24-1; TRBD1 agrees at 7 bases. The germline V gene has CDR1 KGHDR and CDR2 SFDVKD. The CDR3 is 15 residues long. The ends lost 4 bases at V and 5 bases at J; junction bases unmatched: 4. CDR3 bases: TGTGCCACCAGTGAAGCAGGGACAGATAATTCACCCCTCCACTTT. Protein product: CATSEAGTDNSPLHF.

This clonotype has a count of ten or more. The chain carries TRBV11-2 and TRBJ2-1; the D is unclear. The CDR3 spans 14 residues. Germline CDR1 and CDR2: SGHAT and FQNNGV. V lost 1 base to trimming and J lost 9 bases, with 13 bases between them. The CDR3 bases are TGTGCCAGCAGCTTAGTCCCAGTCGGCGGTGAGCAGTTCTTC. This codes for CASSLVPVGGEQFF.

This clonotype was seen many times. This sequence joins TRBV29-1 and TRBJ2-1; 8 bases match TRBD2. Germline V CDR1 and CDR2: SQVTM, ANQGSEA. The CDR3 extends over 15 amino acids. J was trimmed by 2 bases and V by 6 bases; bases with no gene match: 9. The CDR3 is CSVPTSGAAYNEQFF. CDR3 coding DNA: TGCAGCGTCCCTACTAGCGGTGCCGCCTACAATGAGCAGTTCTTC.

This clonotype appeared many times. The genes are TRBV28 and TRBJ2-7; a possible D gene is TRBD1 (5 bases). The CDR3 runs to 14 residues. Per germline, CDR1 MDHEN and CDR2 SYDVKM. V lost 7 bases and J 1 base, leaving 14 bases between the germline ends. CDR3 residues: CASNSPGRSYEQYF. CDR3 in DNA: TGTGCCAGCAATTCGCCAGGGCGGTCCTACGAGCAGTACTTC.